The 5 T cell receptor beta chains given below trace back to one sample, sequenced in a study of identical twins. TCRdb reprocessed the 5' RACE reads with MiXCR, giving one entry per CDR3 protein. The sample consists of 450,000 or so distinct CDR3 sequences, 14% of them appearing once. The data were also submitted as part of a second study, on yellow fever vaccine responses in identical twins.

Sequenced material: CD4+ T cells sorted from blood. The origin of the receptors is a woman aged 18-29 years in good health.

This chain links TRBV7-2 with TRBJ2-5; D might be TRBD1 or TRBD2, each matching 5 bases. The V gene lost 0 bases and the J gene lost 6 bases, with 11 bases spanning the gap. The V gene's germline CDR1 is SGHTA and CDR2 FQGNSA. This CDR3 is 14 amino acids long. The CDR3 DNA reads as TGTGCCAGCAGCTTAGCGGGACGGGGCAAGACCCAGTACTTC. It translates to CASSLAGRGKTQYF. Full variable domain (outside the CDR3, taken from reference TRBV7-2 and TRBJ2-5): GAGVSQSPSNKVTEKGKDVELRCDPISGHTALYWYRQSLGQGLEFLIYFQGNSAPDKSGLPSDRFSAERTGGSVSTLTIQRTQQEDSAVYLCASSLAGRGKTQYFGPGTRLLVL.

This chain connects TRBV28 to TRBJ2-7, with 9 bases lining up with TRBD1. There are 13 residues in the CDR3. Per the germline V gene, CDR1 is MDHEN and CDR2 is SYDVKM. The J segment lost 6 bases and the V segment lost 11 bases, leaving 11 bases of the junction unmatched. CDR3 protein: CAGGDRDRSEQYF. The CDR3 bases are TGTGCCGGGGGGGACAGGGACCGGTCCGAGCAGTACTTC. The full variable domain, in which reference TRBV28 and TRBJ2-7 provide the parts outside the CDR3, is DVKVTQSSRYLVKRTGEKVFLECVQDMDHENMFWYRQDPGLGLRLIYFSYDVKMKEKGDIPEGYSVSREKKERFSLILESASTNQTSMYLCAGGDRDRSEQYFGPGTRLTVT.

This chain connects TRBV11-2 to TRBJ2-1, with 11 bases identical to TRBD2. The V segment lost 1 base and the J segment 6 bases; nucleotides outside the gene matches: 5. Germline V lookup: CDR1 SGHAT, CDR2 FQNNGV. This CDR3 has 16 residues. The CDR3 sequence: CASSLGRLAGTNEQFF. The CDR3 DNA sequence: TGTGCCAGCAGCTTAGGACGACTAGCGGGGACCAATGAGCAGTTCTTC.

The CDR3 DNA reads as TGTGCCTGGCTAGGGACAGGGGTCACCGGGGAGCTGTTTTTT. It translates to CAWLGTGVTGELFF. This chain joins TRBV30 and TRBJ2-2; TRBD1 aligns across 10 bases. With V trimmed by 5 bases and J by 4 bases, 4 bases remained unmatched. Germline lookup yields CDR1 GTSNPN and CDR2 SVGIG (reference sequence). The CDR3 runs 14 residues. Filled out from reference TRBV30 and TRBJ2-2, the complete variable domain reads SQTIHQWPATLVQPVGSPLSLECTVEGTSNPNLYWYRQAAGRGLQLLFYSVGIGQISSEVPQNLSASRPQDRQFILSSKKLLLSDSGFYLCAWLGTGVTGELFFGEGSRLTVL.

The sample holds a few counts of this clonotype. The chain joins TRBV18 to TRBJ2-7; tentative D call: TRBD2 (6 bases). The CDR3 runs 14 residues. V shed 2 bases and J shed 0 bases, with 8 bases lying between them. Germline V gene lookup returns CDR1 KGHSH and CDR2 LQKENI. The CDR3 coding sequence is TGTGCCAGCTCACCAGGACTATTCTCCTACGAGCAGTACTTC. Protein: CASSPGLFSYEQYF.